What follows describes a single TCR beta chain. Time point reported: patch test 1, 2 weeks after DPC sensitization. Treatment denoted: therapeutic diphenylcyclopropenone sensitization with weekly scalp DPC. In every case, blood was obtained before the patch test was applied. Those who donated were patients with alopecia, 18 to 70 years of age, and suitable for DPC. These data come from a study of human T cells and chemical hapten exposure. Study context: Small pooled library volume differences mainly caused per-sample TCR yield variation.

TCRdb re-derived calls from the RACE reads in MiXCR, one entry per CDR3 protein. The repertoire holds about 120,000 distinct CDR3 sequences, with roughly 15% as singletons. This CDR3 is 16 amino acids long. The V gene's germline CDR1 is MGHRA and CDR2 YSYEKL. Germline trimming cut 3 bases from V and 5 bases from J; bases unmatched to any gene: 9. The receptor's source is a man between 18 and 29 years old with alopecia areata. Some clones in this sample may be carry-over from other donors' samples. The rearrangement joins TRBV4-1 to TRBJ2-2; 7 nucleotides align to TRBD1. The sample consisted of whole blood, taken in connection with sensitization to the hapten diphenylcyclopropenone (DPC). The CDR3 DNA follows: TGCGCCAGCAGCCAGAGAGACAGGGTTGGGACCGGGGAGCTGTTTTTT. Protein: CASSQRDRVGTGELFF.